This T cell receptor (beta chain) was sequenced for a study of blood T cell repertoires in COVID-19. The overall study: COVID-19 samples from acute and convalescent phases originated in the United States, Italy and Spain. PBMCs, B-cell-depleted T cells, or T cells were the source of the cDNA or gDNA that made up the material.

The CDR3 is 15 amino acids. V gave up 5 bases and J gave up 3 bases; unmatched junction bases: 8. Germline-derived CDR1 and CDR2 are SGHTA and FQGTGA. TCRdb's table, derived via immunoSEQ multiplex PCR, lists solely in-frame clones and lacks some. The sample has approximately 200,000 clones, about nine tenths seen once. In its sample, this clone was seen a few times. The specimen sequenced was PBMCs or T cells enriched from blood (not recorded which). The receptor comes from a woman in her twenties or thirties who had recovered from COVID-19. The rearrangement joins TRBV7-3 to TRBJ1-2, with 8 bases aligning to TRBD1. The CDR3 DNA follows: TGTGCCAGCAGCCCCAATGGACAGGGACACTATGGCTACACCTTC. Translating it yields CASSPNGQGHYGYTF.